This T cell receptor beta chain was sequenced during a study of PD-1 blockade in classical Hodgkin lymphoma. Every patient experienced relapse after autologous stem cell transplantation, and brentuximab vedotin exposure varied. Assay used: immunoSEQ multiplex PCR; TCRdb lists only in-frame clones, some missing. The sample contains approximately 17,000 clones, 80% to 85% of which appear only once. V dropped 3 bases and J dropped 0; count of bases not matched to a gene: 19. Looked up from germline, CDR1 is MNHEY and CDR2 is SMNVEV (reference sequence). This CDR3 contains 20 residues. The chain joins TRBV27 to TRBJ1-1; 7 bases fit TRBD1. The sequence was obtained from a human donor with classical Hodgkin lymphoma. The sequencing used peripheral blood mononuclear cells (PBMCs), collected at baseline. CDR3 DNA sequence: TGTGCCAGCAGTTTCCTCAAACCTCTAGACAGGGACGTTATGAACACTGAAGCTTTCTTT. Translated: CASSFLKPLDRDVMNTEAFF.